The rows below give T cell receptor beta chains drawn from one sample of a study of CXCR3-negative and CXCR3-positive naive CD8 T cells. TCRdb reprocessed the 5' RACE reads, with one entry per CDR3 protein and no DNA. The sample has about 56,000 distinct CDR3 sequences. Sequencing was performed on memory CD8+ T cells from blood. Receptors originate from a human donor in good health. Some clones in this sample may be carry-over from other donors' samples. CDR3s include the opening cysteine and the closing phenylalanine or tryptophan.

j_gene	v_gene	CDR3aa
TRBJ2-7	TRBV28	CASSLRNGLLSYEQYF
TRBJ2-1	TRBV4-2	CASSQPPGGLFNEQFF
TRBJ2-7	TRBV29-1	CSVVGGYEQYF
TRBJ2-7	TRBV29-1	CSVGEPIYEQYF
TRBJ2-3	TRBV28	CASTRDRGQSDTPYF
TRBJ2-1	TRBV27	CASSPDGGPYNEQFF
TRBJ2-2	TRBV4-1	CASSQVRGLNTGELFF
TRBJ2-2	TRBV2	CASSEGWGGNTGELFF
TRBJ2-7	TRBV4-1	CASSQQSGGPSYEQYF
TRBJ2-1	TRBV7-3	CASSGPPGQGDYNEQFF
TRBJ2-7	TRBV4-1	CASSQEEESGGYEQYF
TRBJ2-3	TRBV28	CASSPGPRTDTQYF
TRBJ2-7	TRBV5-1	CASSLQGSPYEQYF
TRBJ2-7	TRBV7-2	CASSLAEAGLTYEQYF
TRBJ2-1	TRBV9	CASSVSRGGTNEQFF
TRBJ1-1	TRBV6-2/TRBV6-3	CASSYYSTNTEAFF
TRBJ2-1	TRBV29-1	CSVEEAGGARNEQFF
TRBJ1-6	TRBV28	CASRLTTGLENSPLHF
TRBJ2-2	TRBV7-3	CASSLSGGGTGELFF
TRBJ1-1	TRBV29-1	CSVDVRGPEAFF
TRBJ2-3	TRBV7-2	CASSTLLAGGDTQYF
TRBJ2-3	TRBV11-2	CASSLVVRGTDTQYF
TRBJ2-7	TRBV6-6	CASSYPDSYEQYF
TRBJ1-5	TRBV6-2/TRBV6-3	CASTRTVNQPQHF
TRBJ1-1	TRBV28	CASWTLRDAGNTEAFF
TRBJ2-1	TRBV6-2/TRBV6-3	CASSETSGIFSDNEQFF
TRBJ1-1	TRBV20-1	CSATTGRSTEAFF
TRBJ2-7	TRBV10-3	CAISDLQGASDEQYF
TRBJ2-7	TRBV28	CASSLIRGEYYEQYF
TRBJ1-1	TRBV20-1	CSARGLTENTEAFF